The 29 T cell receptor beta chains below come from one sample, sequenced in a study of control samples from healthy donors and cancer patients. TCRdb keeps only in-frame clones here, not all; method: immunoSEQ multiplex PCR. The sample consists of 150,000 to 200,000 clones, 80% to 95% of them appearing once. Sequencing used blood. Receptor source: a woman in her thirties in good health.

V and J are TRBV10-3 and TRBJ1-5; D gene unclear. Germline values: CDR1 ENHRY, CDR2 SYGVKD. The CDR3 length is 13 residues. Trimming cost V 7 bases and J 7 bases, with 14 bases left between them. This CDR3 reads CAIKAGAGQPQHF. The CDR3 DNA reads as TGTGCCATCAAAGCGGGCGCGGGGCAGCCCCAGCATTTT.

This rearrangement joins TRBV2 to TRBJ2-2; D is unresolved. CDR3 length: 14 residues. The V end lost 1 base, the J end lost 1 base, and 4 bases lay between the germline ends. Per germline, CDR1 SNHLY and CDR2 FYNNEI. In nucleotides, the CDR3 is TGTGCCAGCAGTGAAGGACGGAACACCGGGGAGCTGTTTTTT. Translation gives CASSEGRNTGELFF.

The rearrangement links TRBV6-2 or TRBV6-3 to TRBJ2-1; TRBD2 matches at 14 bases. CDR1 MNHEY and CDR2 SVGEGT come from the germline V gene. V was clipped by 0 bases and J by 6 bases; unmatched bases: 1. There are 16 residues in the CDR3. The DNA for the CDR3 is TGTGCCAGCAGTTACTCCGGGACTAGCGGGGGCAATGAGCAGTTCTTC. It translates to CASSYSGTSGGNEQFF.

This chain links TRBV4-2 with TRBJ2-7; maybe TRBD2 (5 bases). The CDR3 totals 13 residues. V lost 3 bases, J lost 3 bases, and 9 bases lay in between. The germline V gene has CDR1 LGHNA and CDR2 YNFKEQ. The CDR3 bases are TGTGCCAGCAGCCAGGAGGTGGGCTACGAGCAGTACTTC. Translating it yields CASSQEVGYEQYF.

The chain uses TRBV2 and TRBJ1-1; a possible D gene is TRBD1 (6 bases). Germline V gene data show CDR1 as SNHLY and CDR2 as FYNNEI. V was trimmed by 2 bases and J by 5 bases, leaving 12 bases between them. The CDR3 spans 14 residues. The CDR3 DNA reads as TGTGCCAGCAGTGAAACAGGGTTGAGAACTGAAGCTTTCTTT. Encoded protein: CASSETGLRTEAFF.

The chain combines TRBV5-1 with TRBJ2-1, with unresolved D. The CDR3 consists of 15 residues. Germline CDR1 SGHRS, CDR2 YFSETQ. V lost 3 bases and J 3 bases, leaving 13 bases between the germline ends. CDR3 amino acids: CASSSRSDIYNEQFF. The CDR3, as DNA: TGCGCCAGCAGCTCTCGCTCCGACATCTACAATGAGCAGTTCTTC.

CDR3 residues: CASSLGGRGDNEQFF. The CDR3 DNA sequence: TGTGCCAGCAGCTTAGGCGGGAGGGGAGACAATGAGCAGTTCTTC. The genes are TRBV11-3 and TRBJ2-1; 9 nucleotides match TRBD2. The CDR3 is made up of 15 amino acids. J was trimmed by 5 bases and V by 1 base; bases with no gene match: 3. CDR1 is SGHNT and CDR2 is YENEEA in the germline V gene.

This chain uses TRBV7-2 with TRBJ2-2; 8 nucleotides match TRBD1. The V and J ends lost 6 bases and 7 bases, in that order; junction bases with no gene match: 4. Germline values: CDR1 SGHTA, CDR2 FQGNSA. This CDR3 has 13 amino acids. In DNA, the CDR3 is TGTGCCAGCAGAGCAGACAGGGGCGGGGAGCTGTTTTTT. It encodes CASRADRGGELFF.

The chain is built from TRBV30 and TRBJ1-4; tentatively, D is TRBD1 (5 bases). Trimming pared 0 bases from V and 8 bases from J, leaving 16 bases between. The CDR3 length is 15 residues. Germline CDR1 reads GTSNPN; CDR2 reads SVGIG (reference sequence). The CDR3 protein is CAWSVKGTGGEKLFF. CDR3 bases: TGTGCCTGGAGTGTAAAAGGAACAGGAGGAGAAAAACTGTTTTTT.

The rearrangement links TRBV5-4 to TRBJ2-5, with 13 bases aligning to TRBD2. Trimming removed 4 bases from V and 4 bases from J; junction bases left unmatched: 7. The CDR3 runs 16 residues. From germline, CDR1 is SGHNT and CDR2 YYREEE (reference sequence). CDR3 loop: CASSPGLAGVRETQYF. Written as DNA, the CDR3 is TGTGCCAGCAGCCCCGGACTAGCGGGGGTGCGAGAGACCCAGTACTTC.

The rearrangement uses TRBV7-9 and TRBJ2-1; no firm D call. The germline gives CDR1 SEHNR, CDR2 FQNEAQ (reference sequence). CDR3 size: 13 residues. V shed 1 base and J shed 5 bases, with 6 bases lying between them. CDR3 in amino acids: CASSLVPDNEQFF. The CDR3, as DNA: TGTGCCAGCAGCTTAGTTCCCGACAATGAGCAGTTCTTC.

This chain's CDR3 is CASSLNDIYEQYF. CDR3 coding DNA: TGCGCCAGCAGCTTGAACGATATCTACGAGCAGTACTTC. The chain combines TRBV5-1 with TRBJ2-7, with D uncertain. Germline values: CDR1 SGHRS, CDR2 YFSETQ. V was clipped by 1 base and J by 3 bases, with 8 bases between them. The CDR3 runs to 13 residues.

This clone was picked up one time. This rearrangement joins TRBV19 to TRBJ1-5; D ambiguous. The CDR3 contains 12 residues. Germline values: CDR1 LNHDA, CDR2 SQIVND (reference sequence). V was trimmed by 6 bases and J by 9 bases, leaving 12 bases between them. The CDR3 DNA follows: TGTGCCAGTAGCAGCCCCTCGGGGCCCCAGCATTTT. Its protein product is CASSSPSGPQHF.

The CDR3: CSVVRGGPQNEQFF. The CDR3 region has the DNA TGCAGCGTTGTTCGGGGAGGGCCGCAAAATGAGCAGTTCTTC. The chain uses TRBV29-1 and TRBJ2-1, with 7 bases identical to TRBD2. Germline V gene lookup returns CDR1 SQVTM and CDR2 ANQGSEA. This CDR3 contains 14 residues. V lost 4 bases and J lost 7; bases outside the gene matches: 10.

V gene TRBV6-5 combines with J gene TRBJ2-7, with 11 bases matching TRBD2. CDR1 MNHEY and CDR2 SVGAGI come from the germline V gene. J lost 4 bases, V lost 2 bases, and 7 bases had no gene match. CDR3 size: 16 residues. CDR3 in amino acids: CASSYGSGRAVYEQYF. Here the CDR3 DNA reads TGTGCCAGCAGTTACGGTAGCGGGAGGGCCGTATACGAGCAGTACTTC.

As DNA, the CDR3 is TGTGCCAGCAGCTTAACGGCTGACACTGAAGCTTTCTTT. Protein sequence: CASSLTADTEAFF. The chain links TRBV7-9 to TRBJ1-1; D unclear. The CDR3 consists of 13 residues. The V gene lost 2 bases and the J gene lost 3 bases, with 7 bases spanning the gap. Germline loops: CDR1 SEHNR, CDR2 FQNEAQ (reference sequence).

This clone was observed a few times. J is TRBJ1-5 and V is TRBV4-1; TRBD1 matches 9 bases. CDR1 is MGHRA, CDR2 YSYEKL, per germline. This CDR3 spans 15 amino acids. Losses at the gene ends were 3 bases for V and 7 bases for J; bases not matched to a gene: 7. CDR3 sequence (DNA): TGCGCCAGCAGCCACCCGGGACAGGGAAGCCAGCCCCAGCATTTT. It codes for CASSHPGQGSQPQHF.

This sequence joins TRBV4-1 and TRBJ2-1; D gene unclear. This CDR3 spans 15 amino acids. The ends were cut back, 2 bases at V and 6 bases at J, with 14 bases in the middle. Germline CDR1 MGHRA, CDR2 YSYEKL. CDR3 region: CASSQSTVAANEQFF. The CDR3 nucleotides read TGCGCCAGCAGCCAATCAACCGTGGCAGCCAATGAGCAGTTCTTC.

The V gene is TRBV19, the J gene TRBJ1-2; possibly TRBD1 for D (5 bases). Germline-derived CDR1 and CDR2 are LNHDA and SQIVND (reference sequence). This CDR3 has 14 residues. Trimming removed 0 bases from V and 2 bases from J, with 7 bases in between. The CDR3 DNA follows: TGTGCCAGTAGTATAGAGGGGGTAAACTATGGCTACACCTTC. Amino acids: CASSIEGVNYGYTF.

Notes on this clone: It is likely a read error, because the conserved phenylalanine at the end of the CDR3 is missing. The DNA is left out, because the CDR3 cannot be placed on it with certainty; the CDR3 is given as TCRdb lists it. The chain combines TRBV5-6 with TRBJ1-4; TRBD1, the table's D call, lacks a check against the DNA. Germline CDR1 reads SGHDT; CDR2 reads YYEEEE. From its first to its last residue, the CDR3 has 13 amino acids. The CDR3: CASSLGDSGTALL.

V is TRBV29-1 and J is TRBJ1-3; TRBD1 matches at 9 bases. V was clipped by 5 bases and J by 1 base; unmatched bases: 6. The CDR3 runs 15 residues. The V gene's germline CDR1 is SQVTM and CDR2 ANQGSEA. The DNA for the CDR3 is TGCAGCGTTAGGGACAGGGATGAGTCTGGAAACACCATATATTTT. Translation gives CSVRDRDESGNTIYF.

The V and J genes are TRBV4-1 and TRBJ2-1; the D gene is possibly TRBD1 (6 bases). CDR1 is MGHRA and CDR2 is YSYEKL in the germline V gene. Trimming cost V 3 bases and J 3 bases, with 9 bases left between them. The CDR3 length is 14 residues. CDR3 DNA: TGCGCCAGCAGCCACCTGGACAGCTACAATGAGCAGTTCTTC. The encoded protein is CASSHLDSYNEQFF.

In this sample, this clone turned up a few times. This chain uses TRBV9 with TRBJ2-2, with 9 positions matching TRBD2. J lost 7 bases, V lost 5 bases, and 9 bases had no gene match. This CDR3 has 15 residues. Per germline, CDR1 SGDLS and CDR2 YYNGEE. The CDR3 region is CASSEGLAGFGELFF. The DNA for the CDR3 is TGTGCCAGCAGTGAAGGGCTAGCGGGATTCGGGGAGCTGTTTTTT.

The table lists this clone with a few counts. The chain carries TRBV6-1 and TRBJ2-3; TRBD2 matches 9 bases. V dropped 2 bases and J dropped 1; count of bases not matched to a gene: 1. Germline V gene data show CDR1 as MNHNS and CDR2 as SASEGT. CDR3 length equals 15 residues. The CDR3 nucleotides read TGTGCCAGCAGTGAACTAGCGGGACGCACAGATACGCAGTATTTT. Protein product: CASSELAGRTDTQYF.

The CDR3 nucleotides are TGTGCCAGCAGTCTTAGGGGGACAGGGCTCCCCTACGAGCAGTACTTC. Residues: CASSLRGTGLPYEQYF. The chain uses TRBV27 and TRBJ2-7; 9 bases align to TRBD1. The germline V gene encodes CDR1 MNHEY and CDR2 SMNVEV (reference sequence). The CDR3 loop spans 16 amino acids. Unmatched junction bases numbered 10, after V lost 5 bases and J lost 2 bases.

This sequence joins TRBV7-3 and TRBJ2-1, with TRBD2 matching 7 bases. Germline CDR1 is SGHTA and CDR2 is FQGTGA. The CDR3 has 14 amino acids. V lost 2 bases, J lost 8 bases, and 6 bases stayed unmatched. The DNA of the CDR3 is TGTGCCAGCAGCTTAGGGCGGGGGAGCTATGAGCAGTTCTTC. This encodes CASSLGRGSYEQFF.

V and J are TRBV29-1 and TRBJ2-2, with 9 bases identical to TRBD1. J lost 7 bases, V lost 7 bases, and 10 bases had no gene match. CDR3 length: 14 amino acids. CDR1 and CDR2 (germline): SQVTM, ANQGSEA. The CDR3 is CSAEGGQGSGELFF. The CDR3 DNA is TGCAGCGCCGAGGGGGGACAGGGAAGCGGGGAGCTGTTTTTT.

The chain links TRBV21-1 to TRBJ1-5. TRBV21-1 constitutes a pseudogene. This CDR3 has 16 residues. CDR3 residues: CASSKKPRRRNQPQHF. CDR3 in DNA: TGTGCCAGCAGCAAAAAGCCCCGGCGACGCAATCAGCCCCAGCATTTT.

This chain connects TRBV7-2 to TRBJ2-7; D is possibly TRBD2 (6 bases). Trimming shortened V by 1 base and J by 7 bases, and 17 bases separated the two germline ends. Germline-derived CDR1 and CDR2 are SGHTA and FQGNSA. There are 15 residues in the CDR3. CDR3 residues: CASSLGLGGVGEQYF. The CDR3 nucleotides are TGTGCCAGCAGCTTAGGACTAGGCGGGGTAGGGGAGCAGTACTTC.